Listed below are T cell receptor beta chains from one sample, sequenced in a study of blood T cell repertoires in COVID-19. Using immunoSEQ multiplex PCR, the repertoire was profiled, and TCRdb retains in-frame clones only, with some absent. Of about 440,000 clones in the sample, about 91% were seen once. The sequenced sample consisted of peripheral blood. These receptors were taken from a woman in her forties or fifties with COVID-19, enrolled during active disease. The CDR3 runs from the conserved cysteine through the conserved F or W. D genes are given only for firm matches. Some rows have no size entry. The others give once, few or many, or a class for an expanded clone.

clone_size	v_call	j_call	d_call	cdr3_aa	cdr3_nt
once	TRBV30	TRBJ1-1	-	CAWSVQDGSEAFF	TGTGCCTGGAGTGTACAGGACGGGTCTGAAGCTTTCTTT
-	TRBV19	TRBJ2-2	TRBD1	CASTRTGTGGMVNTGELFF	TGTGCCAGTACGCGAACCGGGACAGGGGGGATGGTGAACACCGGGGAGCTGTTTTTT
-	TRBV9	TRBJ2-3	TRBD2	CASSPWTSGDTQYF	TGTGCCAGCAGCCCGTGGACTAGCGGGGATACGCAGTATTTT
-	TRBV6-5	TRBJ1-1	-	CASSFTGVNTEAFF	TGTGCCAGCAGTTTTACAGGAGTTAACACTGAAGCTTTCTTT
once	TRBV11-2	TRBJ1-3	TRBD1	CASSPRQGSGNTIYF	TGTGCCAGCAGCCCCCGACAGGGCTCCGGAAACACCATATATTTT
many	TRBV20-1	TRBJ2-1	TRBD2	CSASPRGWYNEQFF	TGCAGTGCTAGTCCGCGGGGGTGGTACAATGAGCAGTTCTTC
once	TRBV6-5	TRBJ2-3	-	CASSYYLASTDTQYF	TGTGCCAGCAGTTACTACCTAGCTAGCACAGATACGCAGTATTTT
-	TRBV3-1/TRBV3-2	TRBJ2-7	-	CASSQGLSSYEQYF	TGTGCCAGCAGCCAAGGGCTCAGTTCCTACGAGCAGTACTTC
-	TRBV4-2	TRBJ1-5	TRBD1	CASSRDRSYSNQPQHF	TGTGCCAGCAGCCGGGACAGGTCGTATAGCAATCAGCCCCAGCATTTT
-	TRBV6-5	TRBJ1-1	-	CASSYNGGSTEAFF	TGTGCCAGCAGTTATAACGGGGGGAGCACTGAAGCTTTCTTT
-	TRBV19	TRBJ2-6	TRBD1	CASSLRTGGSGANVLTF	TGTGCCAGTAGTCTGCGGACAGGGGGCTCTGGGGCCAACGTCCTGACTTTC
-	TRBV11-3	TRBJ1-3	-	CASSLKEALSGNTIYF	TGTGCCAGCAGCTTAAAGGAGGCCCTCTCTGGAAACACCATATATTTT
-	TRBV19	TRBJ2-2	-	CASSPRDTGELFF	TGTGCCAGTAGTCCCCGAGACACCGGGGAGCTGTTTTTT
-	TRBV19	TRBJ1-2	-	CASSALAPGLGGYTF	TGTGCCAGTAGTGCACTCGCCCCGGGATTGGGAGGCTACACCTTC
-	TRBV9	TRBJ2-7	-	CAIPPGRPYEQYF	TGTGCCATACCCCCTGGGAGGCCCTACGAGCAGTACTTC
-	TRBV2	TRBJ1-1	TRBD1	CASTPIPTGLGTEAFF	TGTGCCAGCACTCCCATACCGACAGGGCTGGGTACTGAAGCTTTCTTT
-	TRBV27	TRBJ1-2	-	CASSSTSDSNYGYTF	TGTGCCAGCAGTTCGACATCGGACAGCAACTATGGCTACACCTTC
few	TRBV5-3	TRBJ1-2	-	CARSLARGYGYTF	TGTGCCAGAAGCTTGGCCCGGGGCTATGGCTACACCTTC
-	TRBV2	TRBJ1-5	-	CASSEQGLQPQHF	TGTGCCAGCAGTGAGCAGGGTCTGCAGCCCCAGCATTTT
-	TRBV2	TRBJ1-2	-	CASLGTFDGALGYTF	TGTGCCAGCCTAGGTACTTTCGATGGAGCTCTAGGCTACACCTTC
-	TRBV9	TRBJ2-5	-	CASSVGGIIRGETQYF	TGTGCCAGCAGCGTAGGAGGGATCATAAGGGGGGAGACCCAGTACTTC
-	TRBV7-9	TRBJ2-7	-	CASSRGTYEQYF	TGTGCCAGCAGCCGGGGTACCTACGAGCAGTACTTC
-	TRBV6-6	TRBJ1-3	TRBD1	CASRGTGGLDTIYF	TGTGCCAGCAGGGGGACAGGGGGCTTAGACACCATATATTTT
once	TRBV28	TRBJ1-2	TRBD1	CASGWTGSYGYTF	TGTGCCAGCGGGTGGACAGGGTCCTATGGCTACACCTTC
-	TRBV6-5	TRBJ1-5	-	CASSYSGAGNQPQHF	TGTGCCAGCAGTTACTCAGGGGCTGGGAATCAGCCCCAGCATTTT
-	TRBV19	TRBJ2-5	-	CASSMARQETQYF	TGTGCCAGTAGTATGGCTAGACAAGAGACCCAGTACTTC
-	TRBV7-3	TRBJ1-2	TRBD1	CASSLNPGQGAGDYGYTF	TGTGCCAGCAGCTTAAATCCGGGACAGGGGGCGGGGGACTATGGCTACACCTTC
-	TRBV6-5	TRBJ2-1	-	CASSPPRMGANEQFF	TGTGCCAGCAGTCCCCCTAGGATGGGGGCCAATGAGCAGTTCTTC
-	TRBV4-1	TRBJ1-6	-	CASSRTQLANSPLHF	TGCGCCAGCAGCCGCACACAGCTAGCTAATTCACCCCTCCACTTT
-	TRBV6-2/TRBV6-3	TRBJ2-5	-	CASSSFFETQYF	TGTGCCAGCAGTTCCTTTTTTGAGACCCAGTACTTC
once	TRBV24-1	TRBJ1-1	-	CATNTANTEAFF	TGTGCCACCAACACAGCGAACACTGAAGCTTTCTTT
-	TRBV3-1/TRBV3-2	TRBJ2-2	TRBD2	CASSQGPSGPSNTGELFF	TGTGCCAGCAGCCAAGGCCCTAGCGGGCCCTCGAACACCGGGGAGCTGTTTTTT
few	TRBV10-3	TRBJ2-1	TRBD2	CAISAERGGREQFF	TGTGCCATCAGTGCTGAGCGGGGGGGCAGGGAGCAGTTCTTC
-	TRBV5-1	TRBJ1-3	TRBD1	CASSFLPGQGRIDTIYF	TGCGCCAGCAGCTTTCTTCCGGGACAGGGGAGGATAGACACCATATATTTT
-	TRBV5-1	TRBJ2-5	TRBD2	CASSLELAEETQYF	TGCGCCAGCAGCTTGGAGCTAGCGGAAGAGACCCAGTACTTC
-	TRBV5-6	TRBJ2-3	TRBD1	CASSLGGGPTDTQYF	TGTGCCAGCAGCTTGGGAGGGGGCCCCACAGATACGCAGTATTTT
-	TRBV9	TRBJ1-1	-	CASSVDRGAGTEAFF	TGTGCCAGCAGCGTAGATAGGGGCGCGGGAACTGAAGCTTTCTTT